Shown below are 29 T cell receptor beta chains from a single sample sequenced in a study of blood T cells in healthy people across ages. Combining a sample-barcoded 5' primer with a J-beta primer mix, a second PCR ran for roughly 6 to 11 cycles. From the 5' RACE reads, TCRdb called clonotypes with MiXCR, one entry per CDR3 protein. This table holds about 1,800,000 distinct CDR3 sequences, under 30% found once. Sequencing input: blood. These receptor sequences come from a woman under 40 in good health.

This clonotype occurred many times. The V gene is TRBV5-1, the J gene TRBJ1-2; D unclear. Deletions cut 2 bases from V and 4 bases from J, with 12 bases between. In germline, CDR1 is SGHRS, CDR2 YFSETQ. The CDR3 spans 14 residues. The CDR3 loop reads CASSFGITSYGYTF. The CDR3, as DNA: TGCGCCAGCAGCTTTGGGATAACCAGCTATGGCTACACCTTC.

This clonotype was detected ten times or more. The chain couples TRBV12-3 or TRBV12-4 to TRBJ2-1; 12 bases map to TRBD2. After removal of 7 bases from V and 8 bases from J, the junction contained 21 bases not matched to a gene. The CDR3 is made up of 19 amino acids. The chain's CDR3 is CASKDPVESSGGAIDEQFF. CDR3 in DNA: TGTGCCAGCAAGGATCCGGTTGAGTCTAGCGGGGGGGCTATCGATGAGCAGTTCTTC.

This chain connects TRBV6-6 to TRBJ2-3; D possibly corresponds to TRBD1 (6 bases). The V gene lost 2 bases and the J gene lost 6 bases, with 12 bases spanning the gap. Per germline, CDR1 MNHNY and CDR2 SVGAGI (reference sequence). This CDR3 has 14 residues. The CDR3 region is CASSYVDRRDTQYF. The CDR3 DNA sequence: TGTGCCAGCAGTTACGTGGACAGAAGGGATACGCAGTATTTT.

Points on this clonotype: Relative to the germline gene, one junction end is altered; a read error may explain this. The CDR3 DNA reads TGTGCCAGCCCACCACCCAGGGAGGGTTCACCCCTCCACTTT. It codes for CASPPPREGSPLHF. The rearrangement links TRBV18 to TRBJ1-6, with TRBD1 as a possible D gene (5 bases). Germline CDR1 reads KGHSH; CDR2 reads LQKENI. This CDR3 region has 14 residues.

This clonotype was detected only a few times. V is TRBV10-3 and J is TRBJ1-5; D remains unclear. V lost 5 bases and J lost 6, with 14 bases in between. The V gene's germline CDR1 is ENHRY and CDR2 SYGVKD. The CDR3 is 14 residues long. CDR3 in DNA: TGTGCCATCAGTCCAGGTGGAGGACCTCAGCCCCAGCATTTT. It codes for CAISPGGGPQPQHF.

This clonotype was counted ten times or more. CDR3 in DNA: TGCAGTGCTAGAGACCCCAGGGATCCCTCGGACGAGCAGTACTTC. Its translation is CSARDPRDPSDEQYF. This rearrangement joins TRBV20-1 to TRBJ2-7; maybe TRBD1 (5 bases). The CDR3 length is 15 residues. Between the trimmed V and J ends, which lost 0 bases and 5 bases, there was a span of 17 bases. CDR1 DFQATT and CDR2 SNEGSKA come from the germline V gene (reference sequence).

The genes are TRBV28 and TRBJ2-1, with D tentatively TRBD2 (5 bases). This CDR3 is 13 amino acids long. Trimming removed 7 bases from V and 0 bases from J, with 7 bases in between. Germline loops: CDR1 MDHEN, CDR2 SYDVKM. The CDR3 region has the DNA TGTGCCAGCATAGAGGGCTCCTACAATGAGCAGTTCTTC. This translates into CASIEGSYNEQFF.

This clonotype showed up many times. The chain joins TRBV29-1 to TRBJ2-7; D may be TRBD1 (7 bases). Trimming took off 2 bases at V and 2 bases at J, with 10 bases between the two ends. Per the germline V gene, CDR1 is SQVTM and CDR2 is ANQGSEA. The CDR3 covers 13 residues. DNA for the CDR3: TGCAGCGTTGAACGGGGGACAGCCTACGAGCAGTACTTC. Its translation is CSVERGTAYEQYF.

At least ten counts were recorded for this clonotype. The chain joins TRBV10-3 to TRBJ2-7; TRBD1 is a possible D gene (5 bases). Germline V CDR1 and CDR2: ENHRY, SYGVKD. This CDR3 contains 15 residues. V dropped 10 bases and J dropped 2 bases, with 21 bases sitting between them. The CDR3: CATSPGGAQTYEQYF. The CDR3 bases are TGTGCCACCTCCCCCGGTGGGGCACAAACCTACGAGCAGTACTTC.

This clonotype came up many times. The J gene is TRBJ2-1, the V gene TRBV5-1; D ambiguous. CDR1 is SGHRS, CDR2 YFSETQ, per germline. CDR3 length: 14 amino acids. The V end lost 1 base, the J end lost 7 bases, and 12 bases lay between the germline ends. The CDR3 bases are TGCGCCAGCAGCTTGCGTTACGGTGTGAATGAGCAGTTCTTC. It yields the protein CASSLRYGVNEQFF.

The chain links TRBV5-5 to TRBJ2-7; D perhaps matches TRBD2 (5 bases). Germline lookup yields CDR1 SGHKS and CDR2 YYEKEE (reference sequence). This CDR3 has 13 residues. The ends were cut back, 9 bases at V and 5 bases at J, with 18 bases in the middle. In DNA form, the CDR3 reads TGTGCCAAGGAAGCGGAACGCTGGGACGAGCAGTACTTC. It yields the protein CAKEAERWDEQYF. The whole variable domain, filled in from reference TRBV5-5 and TRBJ2-7, reads DAGVTQSPTHLIKTRGQQVTLRCSPISGHKSVSWYQQVLGQGPQFIFQYYEKEERGRGNFPDRFSARQFPNYSSELNVNALLLGDSALYLCAKEAERWDEQYFGPGTRLTVT.

The J gene is TRBJ2-1, the V gene TRBV28; D gene unclear. Looked up from germline, CDR1 is MDHEN and CDR2 is SYDVKM. The CDR3 is made up of 10 amino acids. V lost 5 bases to trimming and J lost 8 bases, with 4 bases between them. CDR3 amino acids: CASSRYEQFF. The CDR3 DNA follows: TGTGCCAGCAGTCGGTATGAGCAGTTCTTC.

To note about this clonotype: Its ends do not fully match the called genes, so a read error is possible. The J gene is TRBJ1-2, the V gene TRBV11-2; 8 bases are a match to TRBD1. The CDR3 spans 13 residues. Per germline, CDR1 SGHAT and CDR2 FQNNGV. DNA of the CDR3: TGTGCCGGCAGCCTGGGACAGGACTATGGCTACACCTTC. Protein: CAGSLGQDYGYTF.

This chain links TRBV6-1 with TRBJ2-7, with 8 bases that match TRBD2. V lost 10 bases and J lost 0; bases outside the gene matches: 11. The CDR3 extends over 15 amino acids. CDR1 MNHNS and CDR2 SASEGT come from the germline V gene. The CDR3 nucleotides are TGTGCCACCTCAAGGCGGGGGGAGATCTCCTACGAGCAGTACTTC. It yields the protein CATSRRGEISYEQYF.

This clonotype was found a few times. The chain has TRBV4-3 and TRBJ2-7; no definite D call. CDR1 and CDR2 (germline): LGHNA, YSLEER. With 0 bases removed from V and 2 bases from J, the gap between germline ends came to 11 bases. The CDR3 has 15 amino acids. This CDR3 reads CASSQEAQLTYEQYF. CDR3 nucleotide sequence: TGCGCCAGCAGCCAAGAAGCCCAACTTACCTACGAGCAGTACTTC.

This clonotype was seen ten or more times. V usage is TRBV20-1 and J usage is TRBJ1-2; D is ambiguous. V was clipped by 3 bases and J by 6 bases, with 17 bases between them. This CDR3 is 14 amino acids long. Per germline, CDR1 DFQATT and CDR2 SNEGSKA (reference sequence). The chain's CDR3 is CSARDPLAAHGYTF. CDR3 nucleotides: TGCAGTGCTAGGGACCCGTTGGCGGCCCATGGCTACACCTTC.

There are a few counts of this clonotype. The chain joins TRBV30 to TRBJ1-2, with D maybe TRBD1 (5 bases). The CDR3 runs to 12 residues. Germline loops: CDR1 GTSNPN, CDR2 SVGIG (reference sequence). V was shortened by 3 bases and J by 7 bases, with 12 bases between the two germline ends. The CDR3 loop reads CAWRGVLSGYTF. The CDR3 DNA reads as TGTGCCTGGAGAGGGGTACTGTCTGGCTACACCTTC.

V and J are TRBV29-1 and TRBJ2-1; 11 nucleotides line up with TRBD2. The DNA end is more similar to TRBJ2-7, so the J call may be wrong. This CDR3 spans 18 amino acids. Germline V gives CDR1 SQVTM, CDR2 ANQGSEA. The CDR3 sequence is CSAQGLAGGYGSYNEQYF. DNA of the CDR3: TGCAGCGCCCAGGGGCTAGCGGGAGGTTATGGTTCCTACAATGAGCAGTACTTC.

Concerning this clonotype: With a much larger clone just one base away, this may be a read error. The rearrangement uses TRBV29-1 and TRBJ2-1, with D uncertain. Germline CDR1 and CDR2: SQVTM and ANQGSEA. The CDR3 covers 10 residues. V was clipped by 4 bases and J by 10 bases, with 8 bases between them. In DNA, the CDR3 is TGCAGCGTTGGGAATACGGAGCAGTTCTTC. It encodes CSVGNTEQFF.

V is TRBV5-6 and J is TRBJ2-3; perhaps D is TRBD1 or TRBD2 (5 bases each). The V end was cut by 4 bases, the J end by 10 bases, with 19 bases between. Germline V lookup: CDR1 SGHDT, CDR2 YYEEEE. CDR3 length: 14 amino acids. The CDR3 DNA is TGTGCCAGCAGCCCTTCAAGGCTGGGACCGGCGCAGTATTTT. This codes for CASSPSRLGPAQYF.

The V gene is TRBV9, the J gene TRBJ2-1, with a tentative D call TRBD2 (6 bases). The CDR3 contains 15 residues. Trimming stripped 3 bases from V and 2 bases from J, with 12 bases between. Germline lookup yields CDR1 SGDLS and CDR2 YYNGEE. CDR3 nucleotide sequence: TGTGCCAGCAGCGCCTTTAGCGGTACCTACAATGAGCAGTTCTTC. This sequence encodes CASSAFSGTYNEQFF.

The rearrangement links TRBV5-1 to TRBJ1-4; TRBD1 agrees at 10 bases. The length of the CDR3 is 14 residues. With V trimmed by 4 bases and J by 8 bases, 5 bases remained unmatched. Germline-derived CDR1 and CDR2 are SGHRS and YFSETQ. CDR3 DNA sequence: TGCGCCAGCAGCCTGGGACAGGGGTACGAAAAACTGTTTTTT. Translated, it gives CASSLGQGYEKLFF.

A few counts support this clonotype. V gene TRBV6-5 combines with J gene TRBJ2-1, with 13 bases that match TRBD2. V shed 6 bases and J 2 bases; nucleotides not matched to a gene: 4. This CDR3 is 16 amino acids long. From germline, CDR1 is MNHEY and CDR2 SVGAGI. The CDR3 region is CASSYTSGGAYNEQFF. CDR3 nucleotide sequence: TGTGCCAGCAGCTATACTAGCGGGGGGGCCTACAATGAGCAGTTCTTC.

In this sample, this clonotype turned up many times. The rearrangement joins TRBV5-5 to TRBJ2-6; D unresolved. CDR1 SGHKS and CDR2 YYEKEE come from the germline V gene (reference sequence). The length of the CDR3 is 20 residues. Trimming took off 3 bases at V and 0 bases at J, with 22 bases between the two ends. CDR3 DNA: TGTGCCAGCAGCTCCACTACCGGAATCGAAGGCAGCTCTGGGGCCAACGTCCTGACTTTC. It translates to CASSSTTGIEGSSGANVLTF.

This sequence joins TRBV20-1 and TRBJ1-1; TRBD1 might be the D (5 bases). In germline, CDR1 is DFQATT, CDR2 SNEGSKA (reference sequence). Deletions cut 2 bases from V and 4 bases from J, with 11 bases between. CDR3 length: 13 residues. CDR3 coding DNA: TGCAGTGCTAGATCGGGGGAAGGCACTGAAGCTTTCTTT. This translates into CSARSGEGTEAFF.

This clonotype was seen a handful of times. An end of the junction differs from the germline gene, which may be a read error. CDR3 DNA sequence: TGTGCCATCAGTGAGGACGGACGGTGGTTGAACAAAAGCATTCAGTACTTC. Translation gives CAISEDGRWLNKSIQYF. This chain connects TRBV10-3 to TRBJ2-4; no clear D. There are 17 residues in the CDR3. Germline CDR1 ENHRY, CDR2 SYGVKD.

This clonotype was detected a few times. The chain has TRBV12-3 or TRBV12-4 and TRBJ1-4; possibly TRBD1 for D (5 bases). V was cut by 6 bases and J by 8 bases, with 16 bases left in between. The CDR3 contains 14 residues. CDR3 residues: CASRRTRSGEKLFF. The CDR3 bases are TGTGCCAGCAGAAGGACACGGAGCGGGGAAAAACTGTTTTTT.

In regard to this clonotype: An end of the junction differs from the germline gene, which may be a read error. This chain links TRBV25-1 with TRBJ2-7; 10 positions match TRBD1. The CDR3 length is 15 residues. Germline CDR1 reads MGHDK; CDR2 reads SYGVNS. The CDR3 here is CAGSEAGTGAYEQYF. CDR3 DNA: TGTGCCGGCAGTGAGGCCGGGACAGGGGCCTACGAGCAGTACTTC.

As for this clonotype: One base away lies a much larger clone, so this may be a sequencing read error. Here the CDR3 reads CASSSYYKNIQYF. Written as DNA, the CDR3 is TGCGCCAGCAGCAGCTATTACAAAAACATTCAGTACTTC. The chain joins TRBV5-1 to TRBJ2-4; D not certain. Per the germline V gene, CDR1 is SGHRS and CDR2 is YFSETQ. V was shortened by 4 bases and J by 3 bases, with 8 bases between the two germline ends. This CDR3 is built from 13 residues.